This record concerns one TCR beta chain sequence. Recruited during active infection, patients (from Seattle) were subsequently followed longitudinally. The sample originates from a study of blood T cell repertoires in COVID-19. Across the study: Acute and convalescent COVID-19 samples came from the United States, Italy and Spain. Nucleic acid was either cDNA or gDNA, and it came from T cells, B-cell-depleted T cells, or PBMCs.

CDR1 and CDR2 (germline): LGHNT, FRNRAP. V shed 7 bases and J shed 12 bases, with 19 bases lying between them. The CDR3 length is 12 residues. TCRdb keeps only in-frame clones here, not all; method: immunoSEQ multiplex PCR. The sample lists fewer than 300,000 clones; over 75% were seen once. This clonotype originated in a human donor with COVID-19, enrolled during active disease. The donor label of this sample is uncertain. V and J are TRBV12-5 and TRBJ2-7; D gene ambiguous. Sequencing used peripheral blood. In DNA form, the CDR3 reads TGTGCTAGTGCCCCTCAGATGACTTGGCCGTACTTC. It yields the protein CASAPQMTWPYF.